A single sample gave rise to the 30 T cell receptor beta chains below, sequenced in a study of cytomegalovirus exposure and HLA in healthy donors. The PCR contained 60 Vbeta and 13 Jbeta primers. Only in-frame clones appear in the TCRdb table, and some are missing; sequencing was by immunoSEQ multiplex PCR. Here the sample spans around 170,000 clones, approximately 88% being singletons. Sequencing was done on a sample of PBMCs. All receptors come from a woman aged 50 to 60 in good health and CMV-seropositive.

This clone was recorded a few times. This chain joins TRBV27 and TRBJ2-7; tentatively, D is TRBD2 (5 bases). The CDR3 spans 12 residues. The V end was cut by 3 bases, the J end by 7 bases, with 10 bases between. The germline CDR1 and CDR2 sequences are MNHEY and SMNVEV (reference sequence). For the CDR3, the DNA is TGTGCCAGCAGTTTGGACTTGAGGGAGCAGTACTTC. It is translated as CASSLDLREQYF.

This clone was detected once. The germline gene is not matched at one end of the junction; a read error may be the cause. The chain carries TRBV7-9 and TRBJ2-5, with D possibly being TRBD1 (6 bases). The end of the DNA aligns better with TRBJ2-7, so the J call may be wrong. The CDR3 length is 11 residues. The germline V gene has CDR1 SEHNR and CDR2 FQNEAQ (reference sequence). CDR3 sequence reads: CSSQGHYEQYF. DNA for the CDR3: TGTTCCAGCCAGGGACACTACGAGCAGTACTTC.

The J gene is TRBJ2-1, the V gene TRBV18, with a possible D match to TRBD2 (5 bases). Between the trimmed V and J ends, which lost 0 bases and 4 bases, there was a span of 10 bases. The CDR3 is 15 amino acids. From germline, CDR1 is KGHSH and CDR2 LQKENI. Written as DNA, the CDR3 is TGTGCCAGCTCACCACCCCTAGCACTATACAATGAGCAGTTCTTC. Amino acids: CASSPPLALYNEQFF. The variable domain in full, completed from reference TRBV18 and TRBJ2-1, reads NAGVMQNPRHLVRRRGQEARLRCSPMKGHSHVYWYRQLPEEGLKFMVYLQKENIIDESGMPKERFSAEFPKEGPSILRIQQVVRGDSAAYFCASSPPLALYNEQFFGPGTRLTVL.

V is TRBV9 and J is TRBJ2-1; TRBD2 agrees at 11 bases. Trimming took 0 bases from V and 7 from J; bases not matched to a gene: 15. CDR1 is SGDLS, CDR2 YYNGEE, per germline. CDR3 size: 19 residues. CDR3 nucleotide sequence: TGTGCCAGCAGCGTAGTTAGCGGGGGGGGTTCCCCTTCGCGAAATGAGCAGTTCTTC. Protein sequence: CASSVVSGGGSPSRNEQFF.

This clone appeared a single time. For the CDR3, the DNA is TGTGCCAGCAGTCACCGGGACAGGGCGTACGAGCAGTACTTC. This sequence encodes CASSHRDRAYEQYF. V gene TRBV6-6 combines with J gene TRBJ2-5, with 9 nucleotides matching TRBD1. The J call may be faulty, since TRBJ2-7 better matches the DNA end. This CDR3 has 14 residues. Germline assignment: CDR1 MNHNY and CDR2 SVGAGI (reference sequence).

The chain joins TRBV7-9 to TRBJ1-4; D is undetermined. CDR3 size: 14 residues. With 4 bases removed from V and 8 bases from J, the gap between germline ends came to 14 bases. From germline, CDR1 is SEHNR and CDR2 FQNEAQ (reference sequence). The CDR3: CASSSRGPEEKLFF. CDR3 bases: TGTGCCAGCAGCTCTCGAGGGCCGGAAGAAAAACTGTTTTTT.

The V and J genes are TRBV18 and TRBJ2-1, with TRBD1 as a possible D gene (5 bases). V shed 3 bases and J shed 0 bases, with 9 bases lying between them. Germline V lookup: CDR1 KGHSH, CDR2 LQKENI. The CDR3 length is 15 residues. The CDR3 loop reads CASSPTVSSYNEQFF. The CDR3 nucleotides read TGTGCCAGCTCACCGACAGTTTCCTCCTACAATGAGCAGTTCTTC.

The V gene is TRBV28, the J gene TRBJ1-5, with D possibly being TRBD1 (6 bases). V lost 6 bases and J 1 base, leaving 16 bases between the germline ends. CDR1 MDHEN and CDR2 SYDVKM come from the germline V gene. The CDR3 has 16 residues. The CDR3 loop reads CASRSDRDTSNQPQHF. The CDR3 DNA is TGTGCCAGCAGATCCGACCGGGACACAAGCAATCAGCCCCAGCATTTT.

The V call is TRBV5-1, the J call TRBJ2-3, with 13 bases fitting TRBD2. Germline V gene lookup returns CDR1 SGHRS and CDR2 YFSETQ. There are 16 residues in the CDR3. V gave up 3 bases and J gave up 4 bases; unmatched junction bases: 5. CDR3 DNA sequence: TGCGCCAGCAGCTCCGGACTAGCGGGGGCCGCAGATACGCAGTATTTT. This gives the protein CASSSGLAGAADTQYF.

Written as DNA, the CDR3 is TGTGCCATCAGTGAGTCAGGGGACAACTCCTACGAGCAGTACTTC. Its translation is CAISESGDNSYEQYF. J is TRBJ2-7 and V is TRBV10-3; D might be TRBD1 (6 bases). V was pared by 0 bases and J by 0 bases, with 9 bases between. The CDR3 runs to 15 residues. The germline V gene has CDR1 ENHRY and CDR2 SYGVKD.

The gene calls are TRBV11-2 and TRBJ1-4; D possibly corresponds to TRBD1 (5 bases). V was cut by 1 base and J by 6 bases, with 15 bases left in between. Germline lookup yields CDR1 SGHAT and CDR2 FQNNGV. The CDR3 runs 16 residues. The CDR3 sequence: CASSLVGRAPYEKLFF. CDR3 nucleotide sequence: TGTGCCAGCAGCTTAGTAGGCAGGGCCCCATATGAAAAACTGTTTTTT. Filled out from reference TRBV11-2 and TRBJ1-4, the complete variable domain reads EAGVAQSPRYKIIEKRQSVAFWCNPISGHATLYWYQQILGQGPKLLIQFQNNGVVDDSQLPKDRFSAERLKGVDSTLKIQPAKLEDSAVYLCASSLVGRAPYEKLFFGSGTQLSVL.

The chain couples TRBV2 to TRBJ2-1, with 7 bases fitting TRBD2. This CDR3 contains 15 residues. Germline V CDR1 and CDR2: SNHLY, FYNNEI. With V trimmed by 5 bases and J by 1 base, 5 bases remained unmatched. Here the CDR3 reads CASSSMGGSYNEQFF. The CDR3 region has the DNA TGTGCCAGCAGTAGCATGGGGGGGTCCTACAATGAGCAGTTCTTC.

The V and J genes are TRBV5-4 and TRBJ2-7, with no clear D. Trimming stripped 2 bases from V and 2 bases from J, with 11 bases between. The CDR3 extends over 14 amino acids. The germline V gene has CDR1 SGHNT and CDR2 YYREEE (reference sequence). This chain's CDR3 is CASSFPQSPYEQYF. CDR3 in DNA: TGTGCCAGCAGCTTCCCACAGAGTCCCTACGAGCAGTACTTC.

A note on this clone: The junction departs from germline at one end; a sequencing error may be responsible. V gene TRBV11-2 combines with J gene TRBJ2-3; TRBD2 agrees at 8 bases. The germline gives CDR1 SGHAT, CDR2 FQNNGV. This CDR3 spans 11 amino acids. This CDR3 is CASSLAGLAIF. CDR3 DNA: TGTGCCAGCAGCCTTGCTGGACTAGCTATTTTT.

This chain uses TRBV6-6 with TRBJ1-6; TRBD1 matches 8 bases. There are 13 residues in the CDR3. The trim removed 5 bases at V and 8 bases at J, leaving 2 bases unmatched. Germline values: CDR1 MNHNY, CDR2 SVGAGI (reference sequence). The CDR3 nucleotides read TGTGCCAGCAGTGACAGGGGTCATTCACCCCTCCACTTT. Its protein product is CASSDRGHSPLHF.

This chain links TRBV9 with TRBJ2-3; TRBD2 agrees at 8 bases. The CDR3 runs 16 residues. From germline, CDR1 is SGDLS and CDR2 YYNGEE. The V segment lost 0 bases and the J segment 1 base; nucleotides outside the gene matches: 4. CDR3: CASSVGGSGGTDTQYF. CDR3 DNA: TGTGCCAGCAGCGTAGGGGGTAGCGGGGGCACAGATACGCAGTATTTT.

The V gene is TRBV2, the J gene TRBJ1-4, with 8 bases that match TRBD1. The V segment lost 6 bases and the J segment 7 bases; nucleotides outside the gene matches: 4. Germline V gene data show CDR1 as SNHLY and CDR2 as FYNNEI. The CDR3 runs to 13 residues. Here the CDR3 reads CASRVDRGEKLFF. The CDR3 DNA reads TGTGCCAGCAGGGTTGACAGGGGTGAAAAACTGTTTTTT.

The CDR3 is CASSELAAARSGANVLTF. CDR3 in DNA: TGTGCCAGCAGTGAATTAGCGGCGGCCCGCTCTGGGGCCAACGTCCTGACTTTC. This chain connects TRBV6-1 to TRBJ2-6, with TRBD2 as a possible D gene (6 bases). The germline V gene has CDR1 MNHNS and CDR2 SASEGT. V lost 2 bases to trimming and J lost 0 bases, with 14 bases between them. CDR3 size: 18 residues.

The chain couples TRBV10-3 to TRBJ2-1, with TRBD1 as a possible D gene (5 bases). Deletions cut 4 bases from V and 5 bases from J, with 12 bases between. In germline, CDR1 is ENHRY, CDR2 SYGVKD. The CDR3 loop spans 14 amino acids. CDR3 nucleotides: TGTGCCATCAGTGGTCAGGGTTCCGACAATGAGCAGTTCTTC. Its translation: CAISGQGSDNEQFF.

This rearrangement joins TRBV9 to TRBJ2-1, with TRBD2 identical over 7 bases. The germline gives CDR1 SGDLS, CDR2 YYNGEE. This CDR3 contains 16 residues. Losses at the gene ends were 3 bases for V and 3 bases for J; bases not matched to a gene: 9. DNA for the CDR3: TGTGCCAGCAGCGGCACCTCGGGGGGAATCTACAATGAGCAGTTCTTC. Encoded protein: CASSGTSGGIYNEQFF.

The CDR3 DNA reads as TGTGCCAGCAGCCAAAGACCAGCGGGGGTCAGTCCAGATACGCAGTATTTT. This encodes CASSQRPAGVSPDTQYF. The rearrangement links TRBV4-2 to TRBJ2-3; 8 bases match TRBD2. V was pared by 2 bases and J by 4 bases, with 11 bases of the junction left unmatched. Per germline, CDR1 LGHNA and CDR2 YNFKEQ. The CDR3 contains 17 residues.

Only a few counts were recorded for this clone. This chain connects TRBV5-1 to TRBJ1-4; 7 bases are shared with TRBD1. Germline trimming cut 4 bases from V and 0 bases from J; bases unmatched to any gene: 9. The CDR3 loop spans 17 amino acids. Germline V CDR1 and CDR2: SGHRS, YFSETQ. CDR3: CASSKSGTAATNEKLFF. CDR3 nucleotide sequence: TGCGCCAGCAGCAAATCCGGGACAGCTGCAACTAATGAAAAACTGTTTTTT.

The V call is TRBV2, the J call TRBJ1-2, with TRBD1 as a possible D gene (6 bases). The CDR3 length is 15 residues. V was clipped by 2 bases and J by 4 bases, with 14 bases between them. Germline V CDR1 and CDR2: SNHLY, FYNNEI. The CDR3 nucleotides are TGTGCCAGCAGTGAAACGGGGGGCAGGGGCTATGGCTACACCTTC. It is translated as CASSETGGRGYGYTF.

The CDR3 spells CASSLDTAGGLYNEQFF. The CDR3 DNA sequence: TGTGCCAGCAGCTTAGATACGGCGGGGGGGCTCTACAATGAGCAGTTCTTC. This sequence joins TRBV7-8 and TRBJ2-1; 9 bases are a match to TRBD2. The V segment lost 1 base and the J segment 3 bases; nucleotides outside the gene matches: 7. The CDR3 consists of 17 residues. CDR1 and CDR2 (germline): SGHVS, FQNEAQ.

The chain links TRBV9 to TRBJ1-2; possibly TRBD1 for D (6 bases). CDR1 is SGDLS and CDR2 is YYNGEE in the germline V gene. The ends were cut back, 4 bases at V and 4 bases at J, with 20 bases in the middle. This CDR3 contains 16 residues. CDR3 residues: CASSPIWDKGSYGYTF. DNA of the CDR3: TGTGCCAGCAGCCCGATATGGGACAAGGGAAGCTATGGCTACACCTTC.

The rearrangement uses TRBV18 and TRBJ2-7; D may be TRBD1 (5 bases). Trimming cost V 5 bases and J 0 bases, with 5 bases left between them. The CDR3 length is 12 residues. Germline CDR1 and CDR2: KGHSH and LQKENI. In DNA, the CDR3 is TGTGCCAGCTCAGACAGCTCCTACGAGCAGTACTTC. Translating it yields CASSDSSYEQYF.

V gene TRBV28 combines with J gene TRBJ2-1; D is perhaps TRBD1 (6 bases). Looked up from germline, CDR1 is MDHEN and CDR2 is SYDVKM. Trimming stripped 4 bases from V and 2 bases from J, with 9 bases between. There are 14 residues in the CDR3. Written as DNA, the CDR3 is TGTGCCAGCAGTTCAGGGGATGCCTACAATGAGCAGTTCTTC. Protein: CASSSGDAYNEQFF. Looking up the rest from reference TRBV28 and TRBJ2-1 gives the full variable domain: DVKVTQSSRYLVKRTGEKVFLECVQDMDHENMFWYRQDPGLGLRLIYFSYDVKMKEKGDIPEGYSVSREKKERFSLILESASTNQTSMYLCASSSGDAYNEQFFGPGTRLTVL.

This clone was detected only once. This chain links TRBV6-1 with TRBJ2-2, with a possible D match to TRBD2 (5 bases). Germline CDR1 is MNHNS and CDR2 is SASEGT. V was shortened by 6 bases and J by 1 base, with 9 bases between the two germline ends. The length of the CDR3 is 14 residues. In nucleotides, the CDR3 is TGTGCCAGCAGGGGCGGACTGAACACCGGGGAGCTGTTTTTT. Protein product: CASRGGLNTGELFF.

There are a few counts of this clone. The junction does not match germline at one end; this may be a read error. The DNA for the CDR3 is TGTGCCAGCAGTTTAGGAGGTTATGTCTACACCTTC. Encoded protein: CASSLGGYVYTF. The chain combines TRBV7-9 with TRBJ1-2; D unclear. CDR1 is SEHNR, CDR2 FQNEAQ, per germline (reference sequence). The CDR3 is made up of 12 amino acids.

Regarding this clone: This sample also contains other DNA sequences that code for the same CDR3. The genes are TRBV5-1 and TRBJ2-3, with TRBD2 matching 8 bases. With V trimmed by 2 bases and J by 2 bases, 1 base remained unmatched. Germline lookup yields CDR1 SGHRS and CDR2 YFSETQ. The CDR3 is 14 amino acids. For the CDR3, the DNA is TGCGCCAGCAGCTTAGCGGGGGACACAGATACGCAGTATTTT. This encodes CASSLAGDTDTQYF.